This T cell receptor (beta chain) was captured by sequencing in a study of CD8 T cells in ankylosing spondylitis. Overall study results and limits: Matched ankylosing spondylitis synovial fluid reportedly showed significant enrichment of disease-linked clones. Earlier literature documents some of the motif variants in reactive arthritis synovial fluid and blood.

At least ten counts were recorded for this clonotype. The target antigen is unknown. TCRdb reprocessed the 5' RACE reads with MiXCR, giving one entry per CDR3 protein. The top ten hold around 4.1% of the sample, which has fewer than 200,000 distinct CDR3 sequences, approximately 18% seen once. This CDR3 contains 18 residues. Germline CDR1 is MGHDK and CDR2 is SYGVNS. J was trimmed by 0 bases and V by 3 bases; bases with no gene match: 6. This chain connects TRBV25-1 to TRBJ1-6; 9 nucleotides align to TRBD1. This receptor was obtained from a male donor under 30 with ankylosing spondylitis or in good health (not recorded which). Input material: blood, either unsorted or a sorted T cell fraction (not recorded which). CDR3 DNA: TGTGCCAGCAGTGATTTTGGGACAGGGAGCTCCTATAATTCACCCCTCCACTTT. This gives the protein CASSDFGTGSSYNSPLHF. Variable domain in full (rest from reference TRBV25-1 and TRBJ1-6): EADIYQTPRYLVIGTGKKITLECSQTMGHDKMYWYQQDPGMELHLIHYSYGVNSTEKGDLSSESTVSRIRTEHFPLTLESARPSHTSQYLCASSDFGTGSSYNSPLHFGNGTRLTVT.